This TCR beta chain was identified in a study of vaccination effects on CD4 cells after COVID-19. Here immunoSEQ multiplex PCR was the method, and the copy in TCRdb shows in-frame clones only, minus some. This table has 20,000 to 25,000 clones, around 75% appearing once. As regards this clone: Its antigen is as yet unknown.

Viral peptide pools were used in the ViraFEST assay to expand antigen-specific CD4+ T cells, and sequencing came afterward. Culture lasted about nine days before CD4+ T cell isolation. A PCR test confirmed that the person had SARS-CoV-2 infection between March and December 2020. The culture medium for 2 million or so PBMC per well included 9.5 to 10 IU/ml IL-2 and 9.5 to 10 ug/ml peptides. Germline V gives CDR1 MNHEY, CDR2 SVGAGI. This CDR3 has 15 residues. V gave up 0 bases and J gave up 7 bases, with 10 bases separating them. Study-wide results and caveats: Marked contraction was observed in infection-induced and vaccine-induced clones late after vaccination.

The chain joins TRBV6-5 to TRBJ1-6; no firm D call. The TCR sequence derives from a human donor who had a prior SARS-CoV-2 infection. The source was CD4+ T cells from PBMCs cultured with a peptide pool, collected before COVID-19 vaccination. The CDR3 is CASSYSIRVNSPLHF. The CDR3 DNA sequence: TGTGCCAGCAGTTACTCGATCCGGGTAAATTCACCCCTCCACTTT.